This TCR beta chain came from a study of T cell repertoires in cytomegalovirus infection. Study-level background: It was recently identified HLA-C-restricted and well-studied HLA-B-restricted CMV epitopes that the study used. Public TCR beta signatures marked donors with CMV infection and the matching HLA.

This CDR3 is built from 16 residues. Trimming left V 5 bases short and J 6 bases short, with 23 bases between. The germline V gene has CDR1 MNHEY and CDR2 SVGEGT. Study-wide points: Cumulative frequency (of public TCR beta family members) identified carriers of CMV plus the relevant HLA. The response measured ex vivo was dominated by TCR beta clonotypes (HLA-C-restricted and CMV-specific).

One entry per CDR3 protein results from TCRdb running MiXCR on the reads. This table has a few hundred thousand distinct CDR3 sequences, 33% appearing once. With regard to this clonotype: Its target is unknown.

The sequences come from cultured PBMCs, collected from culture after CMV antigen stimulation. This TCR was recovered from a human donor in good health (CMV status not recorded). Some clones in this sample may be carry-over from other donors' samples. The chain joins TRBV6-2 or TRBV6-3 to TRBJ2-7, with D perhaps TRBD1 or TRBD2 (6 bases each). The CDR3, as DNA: TGTGCCAGCAGTCGGGGGCTGGTACCCTCGGCCGGCGAGCAGTACTTC. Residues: CASSRGLVPSAGEQYF.